This T cell receptor (beta chain) appears in the sequencing data of a study of CD8 T cells in Susac syndrome. Regarding the study as a whole: There was no clonal expansion in the CD4+ T cell repertoires of Susac syndrome.

Random hexamers were used to reverse transcribe about 0.45 to 1 ug of RNA. TCRdb reprocessed the immunoSEQ multiplex PCR reads via MiXCR and lists one record per CDR3 protein. This sample yields about 180,000 distinct CDR3 sequences, of which roughly 94% are seen a single time; approximately 0.11% belongs to the top ten. The length of the CDR3 is 13 residues. Trimming removed 4 bases from V and 4 bases from J, with 10 bases in between. CDR1 and CDR2 from the germline V gene are SQVTM and ANQGSEA. A note on this clonotype: Its antigen is currently unknown.

The TEMRA cells underwent FACS enrichment, while the CD8+ and CD4+ T cells underwent negative isolation. This clonotype originated in a human donor with Susac syndrome. The chain carries TRBV29-1 and TRBJ2-2; D is unresolved. The sample comprised CD4+ T cells from PBMCs. Here the CDR3 DNA reads TGCAGCGTTGGTCATCCAGGCACCGGGGAGCTGTTTTTT. Its protein is CSVGHPGTGELFF.